This entry describes one T cell receptor (beta chain). Via MiXCR, TCRdb re-called the RT-PCR reads, giving one row per CDR3 protein. Of approximately 170,000 distinct CDR3 sequences in the sample, 20% to 25% are singletons; the top ten hold around 26%. CDR3 size: 14 residues. Germline assignment: CDR1 SGHAT and CDR2 FQNNGV. The ends were cut back, 4 bases at V and 7 bases at J, with 14 bases in the middle. The sample belongs to a study of patients and donors after allogeneic stem cell transplantation. This clonotype was sampled from a human donor who was either an allogeneic HSCT recipient or a stem cell or donor lymphocyte infusion donor (not recorded which). It is not recorded whose cells these are; they may come from a transplant donor. Sequenced material: blood, either unsorted or a sorted T cell fraction (not recorded which). The J gene is TRBJ2-1, the V gene TRBV11-2, with D possibly being TRBD1 or TRBD2 (5 bases each). The CDR3 reads CASSSIRGGNEQFF. In DNA form, the CDR3 reads TGTGCCAGCAGCTCAATCCGGGGCGGTAATGAGCAGTTCTTC. The full variable domain, rest sourced from reference TRBV11-2 and TRBJ2-1, is EAGVAQSPRYKIIEKRQSVAFWCNPISGHATLYWYQQILGQGPKLLIQFQNNGVVDDSQLPKDRFSAERLKGVDSTLKIQPAKLEDSAVYLCASSSIRGGNEQFFGPGTRLTVL.